This T cell receptor (beta chain) was obtained from a study of shared clonotypes between healthy human individuals. As for the study in general: CD4 naive and memory got three plates each, CD8 naive two, CD8 memory one.

Using immunoSEQ multiplex PCR, the repertoire was profiled, and TCRdb retains in-frame clones only, with some absent. The table includes about 2 million clones, roughly 94% detected once. Positively selected for CCR7, the CD45RO-negative cells used as naive CD8 cells excluded terminally differentiated effector memory CD45RA+ cells. Donors were healthy HIV-negative adults without recently reported acute infections or vaccinations. The study, taken as a whole, reports: As a rule, naive subsets had a larger estimated richness than memory subsets.

Details on this clone: Antigen specificity is unknown.

The sequence derives from a young man in good health. Sequencing used naive CD8+ T cells sorted from blood.

CDR3 coding DNA: TGTGCCAGCCCAGGGAACTCTGGAAACACCATATATTTT. This codes for CASPGNSGNTIYF. The rearrangement links TRBV7-9 to TRBJ1-3, with D perhaps TRBD1 (5 bases). Trimming shortened V by 8 bases and J by 0 bases, and 8 bases separated the two germline ends. The CDR3 consists of 13 residues. The germline gives CDR1 SEHNR, CDR2 FQNEAQ (reference sequence).